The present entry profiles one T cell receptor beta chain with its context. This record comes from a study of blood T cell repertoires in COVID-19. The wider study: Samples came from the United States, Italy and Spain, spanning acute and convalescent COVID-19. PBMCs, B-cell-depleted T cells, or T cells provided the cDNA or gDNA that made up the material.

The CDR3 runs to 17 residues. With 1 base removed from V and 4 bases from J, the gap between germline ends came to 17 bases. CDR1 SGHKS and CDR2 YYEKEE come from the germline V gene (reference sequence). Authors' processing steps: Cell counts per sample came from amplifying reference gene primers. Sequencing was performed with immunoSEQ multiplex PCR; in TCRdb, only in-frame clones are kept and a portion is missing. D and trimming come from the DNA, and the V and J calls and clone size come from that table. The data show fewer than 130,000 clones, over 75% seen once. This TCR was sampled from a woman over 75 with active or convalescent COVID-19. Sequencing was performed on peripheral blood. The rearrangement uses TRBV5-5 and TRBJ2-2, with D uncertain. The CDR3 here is CASSLLWLVGGTGELFF. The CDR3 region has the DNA TGTGCCAGCAGCTTGCTGTGGCTAGTCGGTGGCACCGGGGAGCTGTTTTTT. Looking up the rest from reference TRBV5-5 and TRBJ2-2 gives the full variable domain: DAGVTQSPTHLIKTRGQQVTLRCSPISGHKSVSWYQQVLGQGPQFIFQYYEKEERGRGNFPDRFSARQFPNYSSELNVNALLLGDSALYLCASSLLWLVGGTGELFFGEGSRLTVL.